The 32 T cell receptor beta chains below come from one sample, sequenced in a study of blood T cells in healthy people across ages (dated by TCRdb to between 2014 and 2017). The library was obtained by 5' RACE. The reads were generated on an Illumina HiSeq 2500. A second PCR of about 6 to 12 cycles was run with a J-beta primer mix and a sample-barcoded 5' primer. The public reads were quality trimmed at Q25 with fastp and then assembled into clones with MiXCR by TCRdb, keeping productive beta chains. Every CDR3 protein is listed once, alongside the most common genes and DNA of its rows. A total of about 1,500,000 distinct CDR3 sequences appear in this sample, over 25% of them only once. The ten largest account for roughly 8% of the sample. Sample: blood. The receptors stem from a woman in her twenties or thirties in good health.

V gene TRBV25-1 combines with J gene TRBJ1-6; no reliable D call. Germline CDR1 MGHDK, CDR2 SYGVNS. V lost 5 bases and J lost 1, with 12 bases in between. The CDR3 covers 16 residues. The CDR3 DNA sequence: TGTGCCAGCAGTACAAAGTCGGGATCCTATAATTCACCCCTCCACTTT. The encoded protein is CASSTKSGSYNSPLHF.

This clonotype was seen more than once but under ten times. The V call is TRBV6-1, the J call TRBJ2-1; 7 bases fit TRBD1. V gave up 5 bases and J gave up 4 bases; unmatched junction bases: 17. Germline V gene data show CDR1 as MNHNS and CDR2 as SASEGT. This CDR3 is built from 18 residues. CDR3 region: CASSKGLRGTEVYNEQFF. CDR3 bases: TGTGCCAGCAGTAAGGGTCTTAGGGGGACAGAAGTTTACAATGAGCAGTTCTTC.

This clonotype was detected many times. V is TRBV7-7 and J is TRBJ2-1, with 7 bases identical to TRBD1. This CDR3 spans 16 amino acids. J lost 2 bases, V lost 4 bases, and 8 bases had no gene match. The germline CDR1 and CDR2 sequences are SSHAT and FNYEAQ (reference sequence). The DNA for the CDR3 is TGTGCCAGCAGCTCTACGACAGGGACCCCCTACAATGAGCAGTTCTTC. This gives the protein CASSSTTGTPYNEQFF.

This rearrangement joins TRBV9 to TRBJ2-5, with 9 bases identical to TRBD2. Judging by the DNA end, TRBJ2-7 fits better; the J call may be wrong. The CDR3 is 15 residues long. Germline-derived CDR1 and CDR2 are SGDLS and YYNGEE. The CDR3 spells CASSANLAGAGEQYF. For the CDR3, the DNA is TGTGCCAGCAGCGCCAATTTAGCGGGGGCCGGCGAGCAGTACTTC.

This clonotype was seen a handful of times. This chain links TRBV4-2 with TRBJ2-3; TRBD2 matches 10 bases. CDR1 and CDR2 (germline): LGHNA, YNFKEQ. This CDR3 is built from 18 residues. J lost 1 base, V lost 0 bases, and 7 bases had no gene match. In DNA form, the CDR3 reads TGTGCCAGCAGCCAAGACTGCGGTAGCGGGGGGTGCACAGATACGCAGTATTTT. This sequence encodes CASSQDCGSGGCTDTQYF.

The chain recombines TRBV2 with TRBJ2-6, with D possibly being TRBD1 or TRBD2 (5 bases each). Per the germline V gene, CDR1 is SNHLY and CDR2 is FYNNEI. This CDR3 region has 15 residues. V was pared by 7 bases and J by 0 bases, with 10 bases between. The CDR3 DNA sequence: TGTGCCAGCAACTGGGACGTCTCTGGGGCCAACGTCCTGACTTTC. Encoded protein: CASNWDVSGANVLTF.

This sequence joins TRBV27 and TRBJ2-6; TRBD2 aligns across 10 bases. The CDR3 has 17 amino acids. Trimming took 3 bases from V and 0 from J; bases not matched to a gene: 2. CDR1 is MNHEY, CDR2 SMNVEV, per germline (reference sequence). The CDR3 region has the DNA TGTGCCAGCAGTTTTCTAGCGGGAGTCTCTGGGGCCAACGTCCTGACTTTC. It codes for CASSFLAGVSGANVLTF.

This clonotype has just a few counts. The chain employs TRBV25-1 and TRBJ1-2; the D is unclear. V was pared by 3 bases and J by 0 bases, with 11 bases between. The length of the CDR3 is 15 residues. From germline, CDR1 is MGHDK and CDR2 SYGVNS. For the CDR3, the DNA is TGTGCCAGCAGTGATGCGGGGATTACTAACTATGGCTACACCTTC. It is translated as CASSDAGITNYGYTF.

V usage is TRBV5-1 and J usage is TRBJ2-7; 10 bases fit TRBD1. The germline CDR1 and CDR2 sequences are SGHRS and YFSETQ. V lost 4 bases and J lost 6; bases outside the gene matches: 13. There are 16 residues in the CDR3. In DNA form, the CDR3 reads TGCGCCAGCAGCACCTGGGCCGGACAGGGGGTTGCCGAGCAGTACTTC. Its translation is CASSTWAGQGVAEQYF.

This chain uses TRBV29-1 with TRBJ2-3, with D perhaps matching TRBD2 (6 bases). The V and J ends lost 3 bases and 2 bases respectively, with 24 bases between them. The CDR3 length is 18 residues. Germline values: CDR1 SQVTM, CDR2 ANQGSEA. CDR3 sequence: CSVESFSRRRDVTDTQYF. CDR3 DNA: TGCAGCGTTGAGTCCTTCTCGCGCAGGAGGGATGTCACAGATACGCAGTATTTT.

This clonotype was recorded a few times. The chain links TRBV7-2 to TRBJ1-2, with TRBD1 identical over 7 bases. The CDR3 sequence is 15 residues long. V gave up 5 bases and J gave up 4 bases; unmatched junction bases: 10. CDR1 is SGHTA, CDR2 FQGNSA, per germline. CDR3 loop: CASSPLRQGTYGYTF. The CDR3 region has the DNA TGTGCCAGCAGCCCCCTACGACAGGGAACCTATGGCTACACCTTC.

This clonotype was found many times. J is TRBJ2-7 and V is TRBV20-1; TRBD1 matches at 9 bases. Germline lookup yields CDR1 DFQATT and CDR2 SNEGSKA (reference sequence). V dropped 0 bases and J dropped 3; count of bases not matched to a gene: 12. The CDR3 is 17 amino acids. CDR3 in amino acids: CSARDPNSPGQGYEQYF. DNA of the CDR3: TGCAGTGCTAGAGACCCGAACTCTCCGGGACAGGGCTACGAGCAGTACTTC.

This clonotype was observed a handful of times. This chain uses TRBV29-1 with TRBJ1-1; TRBD1 agrees at 11 bases. Germline V gives CDR1 SQVTM, CDR2 ANQGSEA. CDR3 length: 13 residues. After removal of 4 bases from V and 5 bases from J, the junction contained 3 bases not matched to a gene. CDR3 region: CSVADRGRTEAFF. CDR3 coding DNA: TGCAGCGTTGCGGACAGGGGGCGGACTGAAGCTTTCTTT.

This clonotype appeared a few times. The chain links TRBV28 to TRBJ2-1; TRBD1 matches 9 bases. J gave up 15 bases and V 7 bases, and 28 bases lay outside the gene matches. Looked up from germline, CDR1 is MDHEN and CDR2 is SYDVKM. This CDR3 is 18 amino acids long. CDR3 sequence: CASTLTGTGKKGSLRLFF. The CDR3 DNA follows: TGTGCCAGCACCCTAACCGGGACAGGGAAAAAGGGTTCCCTAAGGCTGTTCTTC.

The chain couples TRBV12-3 or TRBV12-4 to TRBJ2-7; D not certain. V was shortened by 7 bases and J by 0 bases, with 13 bases between the two germline ends. The CDR3 has 14 residues. CDR3 region: CASTVTDSSYEQYF. The CDR3 nucleotides read TGTGCCAGCACTGTTACGGATAGCTCCTACGAGCAGTACTTC.

This clonotype was counted ten times or more. The V call is TRBV24-1, the J call TRBJ2-3; D remains ambiguous. CDR1 is KGHDR and CDR2 is SFDVKD in the germline V gene. Trimming removed 3 bases from V and 5 bases from J, with 14 bases in between. The CDR3 runs to 15 residues. As DNA, the CDR3 is TGTGCCACCAGTGATCGCGGTTTCGTACAAGATACGCAGTATTTT. This encodes CATSDRGFVQDTQYF.

J is TRBJ1-2 and V is TRBV20-1, with 8 positions matching TRBD1. V lost 5 bases to trimming and J lost 3 bases; unmatched junction nucleotides: 5. This CDR3 is 13 amino acids long. Germline lookup yields CDR1 DFQATT and CDR2 SNEGSKA (reference sequence). The CDR3 DNA sequence: TGCAGTGCTGGACAGGGTAGGGACTATGGCTACACCTTC. This sequence encodes CSAGQGRDYGYTF.

This clonotype was counted ten times or more. The rearrangement uses TRBV6-2 or TRBV6-3 and TRBJ2-4; D call uncertain. The CDR3 consists of 15 residues. CDR1 MNHEY and CDR2 SVGEGT come from the germline V gene. Trimming removed 3 bases from V and 0 bases from J, with 9 bases in between. The CDR3 is CASSYTGLAKNIQYF. The CDR3 nucleotides are TGTGCCAGCAGTTATACGGGTCTAGCCAAAAACATTCAGTACTTC.

This clonotype showed up just a few times. V usage is TRBV2 and J usage is TRBJ2-4, with 8 bases matching TRBD2. CDR3 length equals 14 residues. Trimming took 6 bases from V and 13 from J; bases not matched to a gene: 14. Germline lookup yields CDR1 SNHLY and CDR2 FYNNEI. CDR3 DNA: TGTGCCAGCAGGGGACTAGATTACTACAATGAGCAGTACTTC. It translates to CASRGLDYYNEQYF. Filled out from reference TRBV2 and TRBJ2-4, the complete variable domain reads EPEVTQTPSHQVTQMGQEVILRCVPISNHLYFYWYRQILGQKVEFLVSFYNNEISEKSEIFDDQFSVERPDGSNFTLKIRSTKLEDSAMYFCASRGLDYYNEQYFGAGTRLSVL.

Concerning this clonotype: The conserved final phenylalanine or tryptophan is absent from the CDR3, which likely points to a read error. This sequence joins TRBV10-3 and TRBJ2-1, with TRBD2 identical over 9 bases. Looked up from germline, CDR1 is ENHRY and CDR2 is SYGVKD. There are 14 residues in the CDR3. V was clipped by 6 bases and J by 11 bases; unmatched bases: 11. DNA of the CDR3: TGTGCCATCAGAGGGACTAGCAGGGTCGGAAAGCAGTTCTGC. As protein: CAIRGTSRVGKQFC.

This clonotype was detected ten times or more. This chain uses TRBV15 with TRBJ2-4, with a possible D match to TRBD1 (6 bases). The CDR3 runs 16 residues. The V end was cut by 6 bases, the J end by 0 bases, with 15 bases between. Germline CDR1 reads LNHNV; CDR2 reads YYDKDF (reference sequence). The chain's CDR3 is CATREGTLKAKNIQYF. CDR3 sequence (DNA): TGTGCCACCAGGGAAGGGACACTGAAAGCCAAAAACATTCAGTACTTC.

This clonotype was seen ten or more times. The chain joins TRBV20-1 to TRBJ2-5; unclear D gene. Trimming took 1 base from V and 5 from J, leaving 11 bases between them. From germline, CDR1 is DFQATT and CDR2 SNEGSKA (reference sequence). The CDR3 has 13 residues. The CDR3 sequence is CSARGSPGETQYF. DNA for the CDR3: TGCAGTGCTAGAGGCTCCCCGGGCGAGACCCAGTACTTC.

There are many counts of this clonotype. This chain links TRBV20-1 with TRBJ2-5; D could derive from TRBD1 or TRBD2 (5 bases each). The germline CDR1 and CDR2 sequences are DFQATT and SNEGSKA (reference sequence). The CDR3 covers 15 residues. V lost 1 base and J 4 bases, leaving 16 bases between the germline ends. The CDR3 DNA sequence: TGCAGTGCTAGAGGTCGGGGCGTTAGGGTAGAGACCCAGTACTTC. Its translation: CSARGRGVRVETQYF.

This clonotype was seen many times. This chain connects TRBV5-1 to TRBJ2-3; maybe TRBD2 (6 bases). The germline V gene encodes CDR1 SGHRS and CDR2 YFSETQ. The CDR3 loop spans 13 amino acids. V was cut by 3 bases and J by 6 bases, with 11 bases left in between. The CDR3, as DNA: TGCGCCAGCAGCTCGCAGGGACTTGATACGCAGTATTTT. It codes for CASSSQGLDTQYF.

The chain joins TRBV4-1 to TRBJ2-7; D not resolved. Germline V gene data show CDR1 as MGHRA and CDR2 as YSYEKL. This CDR3 has 13 amino acids. Trimming cost V 3 bases and J 3 bases, with 9 bases left between them. This chain's CDR3 is CASSQAKDYEQYF. The CDR3 nucleotides are TGCGCCAGCAGCCAGGCGAAGGACTACGAGCAGTACTTC.

This clonotype was found a few times. The chain employs TRBV20-1 and TRBJ2-1; TRBD2 might be the D (7 bases). Germline-derived CDR1 and CDR2 are DFQATT and SNEGSKA (reference sequence). The CDR3 sequence is 16 residues long. Trimming took off 1 base at V and 7 bases at J, with 20 bases between the two ends. Here the CDR3 reads CSARVLRGAPRNEQFF. The CDR3 DNA follows: TGCAGTGCTAGAGTCCTTCGGGGGGCCCCTCGAAATGAGCAGTTCTTC.

The V call is TRBV2, the J call TRBJ2-1; 7 bases line up with TRBD1. The CDR3 has 15 residues. Germline CDR1 and CDR2: SNHLY and FYNNEI. V lost 4 bases, J lost 6 bases, and 9 bases stayed unmatched. The CDR3 DNA follows: TGTGCCAGCAGTGCCGACAGGGTTTCGGGCAATGAGCAGTTCTTC. Protein sequence: CASSADRVSGNEQFF.

This chain links TRBV9 with TRBJ2-1; 7 bases align to TRBD2. The junction had 15 bases not matched to a gene; V was cut back by 4 bases and J by 8 bases. The CDR3 totals 16 residues. Per the germline V gene, CDR1 is SGDLS and CDR2 is YYNGEE. The CDR3 here is CASSSRLALAVDEQFF. In DNA, the CDR3 is TGTGCCAGCAGCTCTCGACTAGCCCTAGCGGTGGATGAGCAGTTCTTC.

A few counts support this clonotype. CDR3: CASIPRDGPNSPLHF. DNA for the CDR3: TGTGCCAGCATCCCAAGGGACGGACCAAATTCACCCCTCCACTTT. This chain joins TRBV28 and TRBJ1-6; D is possibly TRBD1 (5 bases). From germline, CDR1 is MDHEN and CDR2 SYDVKM. CDR3 length: 15 amino acids. Trimming took 7 bases from V and 7 from J, leaving 17 bases between them.

This clonotype was detected a few times. The CDR3 loop is CASSLGGTLKETQYF. As DNA, the CDR3 is TGTGCCAGCAGTTTGGGGGGAACACTTAAAGAGACCCAGTACTTC. This chain links TRBV28 with TRBJ2-5; possible D gene TRBD2, 6 bases. The V gene lost 3 bases and the J gene lost 3 bases, with 14 bases spanning the gap. CDR1 is MDHEN, CDR2 SYDVKM, per germline. The CDR3 extends over 15 amino acids.

The CDR3 loop is CASSGTGEQPQHF. The CDR3 DNA follows: TGTGCCAGCAGCGGGACAGGGGAACAGCCCCAGCATTTT. The chain joins TRBV2 to TRBJ1-5, with TRBD1 identical over 10 bases. CDR3 length equals 13 residues. Germline lookup yields CDR1 SNHLY and CDR2 FYNNEI. V dropped 6 bases and J dropped 7; count of bases not matched to a gene: 3.

This clonotype was counted a single time. Germline is not matched at one junction end, which may reflect a read error. CDR3 sequence reads: CASSRAAYLPNRKQFF. CDR3 bases: TGTGCCAGCAGTAGGGCGGCGTATCTCCCTAATCGTAAGCAGTTCTTC. V usage is TRBV19 and J usage is TRBJ2-1; D unresolved. Germline V gene data show CDR1 as LNHDA and CDR2 as SQIVND (reference sequence). The CDR3 sequence is 16 residues long.